The T cell receptor (beta chain) under discussion was sequenced for a study of blood T cells in healthy people across ages. Study details: Template switching caught about one barcoded beta molecule for each two T cells. Study conclusions and caveats: Both higher diversity and more naive CD4+ cells marked long-lived donors when set against aged donors.

Combining a sample-barcoded 5' primer with a J-beta primer mix, a second PCR ran for roughly 7 to 12 cycles. TCRdb processed the 5' RACE reads anew with MiXCR; each CDR3 protein has one entry. The repertoire includes about 1.4 million distinct CDR3 sequences, approximately 60% of them detected once, and 6.5% to 8.5% sits in the top ten. Every donor provided approximately 10 milliliters of peripheral blood. This clonotype has just a few counts. What it binds is not known. From germline, CDR1 is SQVTM and CDR2 ANQGSEA. The CDR3 runs to 14 residues. V gave up 2 bases and J gave up 0 bases; unmatched junction bases: 2.

This TCR derives from a young man in good health. This sequence joins TRBV29-1 and TRBJ2-3; 7 bases fit TRBD1. Sequencing used blood. The CDR3 DNA reads TGCAGCGTTGAAATACAGGGGAGCACAGATACGCAGTATTTT. This codes for CSVEIQGSTDTQYF.